Listed here are 17 T cell receptor beta chains from one sample, sequenced in a study of T cell repertoires in cytomegalovirus infection. No antigen is known for these receptors. MiXCR was run by TCRdb on the reads, yielding one entry per CDR3 protein. The profile shows approximately 260,000 distinct CDR3 sequences, about 20% of them singletons. The sample in question was cultured PBMCs, obtained from culture after CMV antigen stimulation. Every receptor here comes from a human donor in good health (CMV status not recorded). Some clones in this sample may be carry-over from other donors' samples.

This clonotype was seen more than once but under ten times. This rearrangement joins TRBV12-3 or TRBV12-4 to TRBJ1-5, with D unresolved. CDR3 size: 15 residues. Trimming took 5 bases from V and 4 from J, leaving 15 bases between them. The CDR3 DNA reads TGTGCCAGCAGTCAACATCTGCAGGTTAATCAGCCCCAGCATTTT. This gives the protein CASSQHLQVNQPQHF.

This clonotype has ten or more counts. The V call is TRBV28, the J call TRBJ1-2, with a possible D match to TRBD1 (5 bases). Germline values: CDR1 MDHEN, CDR2 SYDVKM. This CDR3 contains 11 residues. V dropped 6 bases and J dropped 9 bases, with 11 bases sitting between them. The CDR3 here is CASRTRESYTF. The DNA for the CDR3 is TGTGCCAGCAGGACCAGGGAGAGCTACACCTTC.

This clonotype was observed a handful of times. The rearrangement uses TRBV19 and TRBJ2-3; 9 bases map to TRBD1. With V trimmed by 9 bases and J by 1 base, 8 bases remained unmatched. This CDR3 has 15 residues. CDR1 and CDR2 (germline): LNHDA, SQIVND (reference sequence). The CDR3 region has the DNA TGTGCCAGCCATAAGGGACAGGGCCGCACAGATACGCAGTATTTT. This codes for CASHKGQGRTDTQYF.

CDR3 protein: CASSMDRMNTEAFF. The CDR3 nucleotides read TGTGCCAGCAGCATGGACAGGATGAACACTGAAGCTTTCTTT. This rearrangement joins TRBV7-2 to TRBJ1-1, with 7 bases aligning to TRBD1. Germline V gene lookup returns CDR1 SGHTA and CDR2 FQGNSA. This CDR3 is 14 amino acids long. Trimming removed 5 bases from V and 0 bases from J; junction bases left unmatched: 3.

This clonotype has at least ten counts. V and J are TRBV7-2 and TRBJ2-7; either TRBD1 or TRBD2 may fit D (5 bases each). This CDR3 is 13 amino acids long. CDR1 and CDR2 from the germline V gene are SGHTA and FQGNSA. V was clipped by 4 bases and J by 3 bases, with 10 bases between them. The CDR3 coding sequence is TGTGCCAGCAGCTCCCGGGACGGCTACGAGCAGTACTTC. It encodes CASSSRDGYEQYF.

This clonotype was found a few times. The chain links TRBV30 to TRBJ1-1; 7 positions match TRBD1. V lost 3 bases to trimming and J lost 0 bases; unmatched junction nucleotides: 7. The CDR3 is made up of 15 amino acids. The V gene's germline CDR1 is GTSNPN and CDR2 SVGIG (reference sequence). CDR3 sequence: CAWSKKTGMNTEAFF. In DNA, the CDR3 is TGTGCCTGGAGCAAAAAGACAGGGATGAACACTGAAGCTTTCTTT.

The sample holds a few counts of this clonotype. The genes are TRBV7-8 and TRBJ1-6, with D unresolved. The CDR3 is 18 residues long. CDR1 is SGHVS and CDR2 is FQNEAQ in the germline V gene. Deletions cut 0 bases from V and 0 bases from J, with 12 bases between. As DNA, the CDR3 is TGTGCCAGCAGCTTAGCGCGGGGTTTGAGCTCCTATAATTCACCCCTCCACTTT. Amino acid sequence: CASSLARGLSSYNSPLHF.

This clonotype was found many times. This chain links TRBV12-3 or TRBV12-4 with TRBJ1-2; 7 bases fit TRBD1. V lost 6 bases and J lost 0; bases outside the gene matches: 7. This CDR3 is built from 15 residues. The CDR3, as DNA: TGTGCCAGCAGCCCGACAGGGAACCCTAACTATGGCTACACCTTC. Its protein product is CASSPTGNPNYGYTF.

V usage is TRBV9 and J usage is TRBJ2-7, with D possibly matching TRBD1 (5 bases). Trimming stripped 4 bases from V and 2 bases from J, with 16 bases between. The length of the CDR3 is 15 residues. From germline, CDR1 is SGDLS and CDR2 YYNGEE. The CDR3 region is CASSPRQGRTYEQYF. DNA for the CDR3: TGTGCCAGCAGCCCCCGCCAGGGAAGGACCTACGAGCAGTACTTC.

This clonotype was observed many times. The V call is TRBV7-2, the J call TRBJ1-1, with D maybe TRBD1 (5 bases). CDR3 length: 13 residues. Trimming took off 0 bases at V and 10 bases at J, with 12 bases between the two ends. CDR1 and CDR2 (germline): SGHTA, FQGNSA. The CDR3 region is CASSLARGSGAFF. The DNA for the CDR3 is TGTGCCAGCAGCTTAGCAAGGGGTTCGGGAGCTTTCTTT.

This chain joins TRBV9 and TRBJ1-4, with TRBD1 identical over 8 bases. The CDR3 is 13 residues long. Per germline, CDR1 SGDLS and CDR2 YYNGEE. Trimming at V came to 3 bases and at J to 11 bases, leaving 6 bases not matched to a gene. In DNA form, the CDR3 reads TGTGCCAGCAGCGGGGATACAGGGGGGAAACTGTTTTTT. This sequence encodes CASSGDTGGKLFF. The complete variable domain, with remaining parts taken from reference TRBV9 and TRBJ1-4, reads DSGVTQTPKHLITATGQRVTLRCSPRSGDLSVYWYQQSLDQGLQFLIQYYNGEERAKGNILERFSAQQFPDLHSELNLSSLELGDSALYFCASSGDTGGKLFFGSGTQLSVL.

This clonotype was seen at least ten times. The chain employs TRBV7-6 and TRBJ2-7; no reliable D call. CDR3 length equals 15 residues. The V gene's germline CDR1 is SGHVS and CDR2 FNYEAQ. V lost 4 bases and J lost 5, with 18 bases in between. This chain's CDR3 is CASSSPDQDGDEQYV. For the CDR3, the DNA is TGTGCCAGCAGCTCACCGGACCAGGACGGAGACGAGCAGTACGTC.

The chain carries TRBV2 and TRBJ2-2, with 7 positions matching TRBD2. Unmatched junction bases numbered 2, after V lost 3 bases and J lost 1 base. CDR3 length: 15 residues. Germline-derived CDR1 and CDR2 are SNHLY and FYNNEI. In nucleotides, the CDR3 is TGTGCCAGCAGTGATTGGACTAGGAACACCGGGGAGCTGTTTTTT. Protein sequence: CASSDWTRNTGELFF.

V gene TRBV7-6 combines with J gene TRBJ2-7, with TRBD1 matching 7 bases. Germline-derived CDR1 and CDR2 are SGHVS and FNYEAQ. The ends lost 4 bases at V and 1 base at J; junction bases unmatched: 10. This CDR3 spans 16 amino acids. CDR3 in amino acids: CASSSAKTGDSYEQYF. In DNA form, the CDR3 reads TGTGCCAGCAGCTCGGCAAAAACAGGGGATTCCTACGAGCAGTACTTC. The complete variable domain, with remaining parts taken from reference TRBV7-6 and TRBJ2-7, reads GAGVSQSPRYKVTKRGQDVALRCDPISGHVSLYWYRQALGQGPEFLTYFNYEAQQDKSGLPNDRFSAERPEGSISTLTIQRTEQRDSAMYRCASSSAKTGDSYEQYFGPGTRLTVT.

This clonotype was observed many times. The chain is built from TRBV7-9 and TRBJ1-2; possibly TRBD1 for D (6 bases). Germline loops: CDR1 SEHNR, CDR2 FQNEAQ (reference sequence). The CDR3 runs 13 residues. V was clipped by 5 bases and J by 5 bases, with 12 bases between them. CDR3 amino acids: CASSRTEIYGYTF. The CDR3 DNA sequence: TGTGCCAGCAGCCGGACAGAAATATATGGCTACACCTTC.

The chain carries TRBV7-9 and TRBJ2-5, with TRBD1 identical over 12 bases. This CDR3 is built from 17 residues. V lost 1 base and J lost 3; bases outside the gene matches: 6. The V gene's germline CDR1 is SEHNR and CDR2 FQNEAQ (reference sequence). The CDR3 reads CASSLVMGTGGEETQYF. CDR3 bases: TGTGCCAGCAGCTTAGTGATGGGGACAGGGGGCGAAGAGACCCAGTACTTC.

The chain joins TRBV10-3 to TRBJ2-2; the match to TRBD1 covers 8 bases. The CDR3 is 13 amino acids. The V gene's germline CDR1 is ENHRY and CDR2 SYGVKD. The V segment lost 6 bases and the J segment 7 bases; nucleotides outside the gene matches: 4. CDR3 region: CAIRGQDDGELFF. CDR3 nucleotide sequence: TGTGCCATCAGGGGACAGGATGACGGGGAGCTGTTTTTT.